This TCR beta chain is from a study of blood T cell repertoires in COVID-19. The age range of participants was about 18 to 90 years, with residence in 20 to 25 US areas. Before being deemed recovered, Cohort 3 donors had two negative PCRs, clearance, or symptom resolution. Measured with immunoSEQ multiplex PCR; TCRdb has only the in-frame clones, and not every one. The sample lists about 190,000 clones; about 88% were seen once. Germline loops: CDR1 LNHDA, CDR2 SQIVND (reference sequence). The length of the CDR3 is 14 residues. V lost 5 bases and J lost 5, with 16 bases in between. The chain carries TRBV19 and TRBJ2-7; tentative D call: TRBD1 (6 bases). The clonotype originates from a woman aged 25 to 39 who had recovered from COVID-19. The specimen was PBMCs or T cells enriched from blood (not recorded which). CDR3 amino acids: CASSDGGPAHEQYF. CDR3 DNA: TGTGCCAGTAGTGATGGGGGCCCAGCCCACGAGCAGTACTTC. The entire variable domain, with the rest obtained from reference TRBV19 and TRBJ2-7, is as follows: DGGITQSPKYLFRKEGQNVTLSCEQNLNHDAMYWYRQDPGQGLRLIYYSQIVNDFQKGDIAEGYSVSREKKESFPLTVTSAQKNPTAFYLCASSDGGPAHEQYFGPGTRLTVT.